The 8 T cell receptor beta chains presented below share a single source sample, sequenced in a study of early T cells in non-severe SARS-CoV-2 infection. One entry per CDR3 protein results from TCRdb running MiXCR on the 5' RACE reads. The sample shows about 66,000 distinct CDR3 sequences, under 15% of them seen only once. The sample taken for sequencing was whole blood. The receptors here all came from an adult who was a healthcare worker with PCR-confirmed SARS-CoV-2 infection or an uninfected control (not recorded which).

This clonotype was found a few times. The chain carries TRBV24-1 and TRBJ2-3; tentatively, D is TRBD2 (5 bases). Germline CDR1 KGHDR, CDR2 SFDVKD. This CDR3 has 13 residues. Between the trimmed V and J ends, which lost 6 bases and 4 bases, there was a span of 10 bases. For the CDR3, the DNA is TGTGCCACCAGTCGACCCGGGGCAGATACGCAGTATTTT. It encodes CATSRPGADTQYF.

This clonotype has a handful of counts. V and J are TRBV20-1 and TRBJ2-7, with 10 bases identical to TRBD1. Germline V gene data show CDR1 as DFQATT and CDR2 as SNEGSKA (reference sequence). The V segment lost 3 bases and the J segment 3 bases; nucleotides outside the gene matches: 8. The CDR3 sequence is 15 residues long. CDR3 sequence: CSASSDRGLFYEQYF. The CDR3 DNA sequence: TGCAGTGCTAGCTCCGACAGGGGGCTTTTCTACGAGCAGTACTTC.

This clonotype has a count of ten or more. The V and J genes are TRBV24-1 and TRBJ1-5; D is ambiguous. V gave up 3 bases and J gave up 3 bases, with 14 bases separating them. This CDR3 has 16 residues. The germline gives CDR1 KGHDR, CDR2 SFDVKD. As DNA, the CDR3 is TGTGCCACCAGTGATACCCGGGTCGGGGACAATCAGCCCCAGCATTTT. Translating gives CATSDTRVGDNQPQHF.

This chain links TRBV20-1 with TRBJ2-1, with TRBD2 matching 14 bases. From germline, CDR1 is DFQATT and CDR2 SNEGSKA (reference sequence). Trimming cost V 1 base and J 2 bases; bases outside gene matches: 16. The CDR3 sequence is 21 residues long. CDR3 amino acids: CSARAGLRGLAGERPYNEQFF. The CDR3 nucleotides are TGCAGTGCTAGAGCGGGGCTTAGGGGACTAGCGGGAGAACGCCCCTACAATGAGCAGTTCTTC.

This clonotype was picked up a small number of times. The chain recombines TRBV9 with TRBJ2-7; D remains ambiguous. This CDR3 is 15 amino acids long. V lost 7 bases to trimming and J lost 0 bases, with 17 bases between them. Germline-derived CDR1 and CDR2 are SGDLS and YYNGEE. As DNA, the CDR3 is TGTGCCAGCCCCGACGGGCCTCGAGGCTCCTACGAGCAGTACTTC. This gives the protein CASPDGPRGSYEQYF.

Within the sample, this clonotype is medium-sized (0.01 to 0.1%). V usage is TRBV6-2 or TRBV6-3 and J usage is TRBJ1-1; D not resolved. Germline lookup yields CDR1 MNHEY and CDR2 SVGEGT. The CDR3 sequence is 12 residues long. Deletions cut 2 bases from V and 7 bases from J, with 8 bases between. The DNA for the CDR3 is TGTGCCAGCAGTTACGGGCGAATTGAAGCTTTCTTT. Protein sequence: CASSYGRIEAFF.

This clonotype was recorded a few times. The chain is built from TRBV11-2 and TRBJ2-7; D is ambiguous. The CDR3 sequence is 13 residues long. Germline CDR1 SGHAT, CDR2 FQNNGV. V lost 4 bases and J 2 bases, leaving 9 bases between the germline ends. The CDR3 reads CASSSLATYEQYF. The CDR3 DNA reads as TGTGCCAGCAGCTCGCTGGCTACCTACGAGCAGTACTTC.

This clonotype came up many times. The rearrangement links TRBV27 to TRBJ1-5, with 7 bases matching TRBD1. The ends lost 6 bases at V and 6 bases at J; junction bases unmatched: 17. Germline V lookup: CDR1 MNHEY, CDR2 SMNVEV (reference sequence). CDR3 size: 17 residues. As DNA, the CDR3 is TGTGCCAGCAGCGTACGTTCGGACAGGTATTTATGTCAGCCCCAGCATTTT. This sequence encodes CASSVRSDRYLCQPQHF.